The next 16 T cell receptor beta chains were all read from a single sample in a study of CD8+ T cells in alopecia areata. Sequencing used cDNA as its template, made by extracting RNA and reverse transcribing it. Using immunoSEQ multiplex PCR, the repertoire was profiled, and TCRdb retains in-frame clones only, with some absent. This sample has 65,000 to 100,000 clones, with roughly 51% found just once. Sequenced: NKG2D-high CD8+ T cells sorted from blood. The receptors stem from a human donor with alopecia areata.

Only a few counts were recorded for this clone. The rearrangement links TRBV28 to TRBJ2-7; D not resolved. Per germline, CDR1 MDHEN and CDR2 SYDVKM. The ends were cut back, 8 bases at V and 1 base at J, with 9 bases in the middle. The CDR3 contains 12 residues. CDR3 sequence (DNA): TGTGCCAGCTCGATGGGGTCCTACGAGCAGTACTTC. As protein: CASSMGSYEQYF.

This clone appeared a few times. The J gene is TRBJ2-1, the V gene TRBV9; D is uncertain. Trimming left V 3 bases short and J 0 bases short, with 4 bases between. Germline CDR1 is SGDLS and CDR2 is YYNGEE. The CDR3 has 13 amino acids. CDR3 residues: CASSGSSYNEQFF. CDR3 DNA: TGTGCCAGCAGCGGGAGCTCCTACAATGAGCAGTTCTTC.

Concerning this clone itself: Compared with germline, one end of the junction differs, possibly owing to a read error. The J gene is TRBJ2-1, the V gene TRBV29-1, with 11 bases identical to TRBD2. In germline, CDR1 is SQVTM, CDR2 ANQGSEA. The CDR3 has 11 amino acids. The CDR3 coding sequence is TGCAGCGCTCAGACTAGCGGGAACAGGCTCTTC. This translates into CSAQTSGNRLF.

The rearrangement uses TRBV4-1 and TRBJ2-7, with unresolved D. The CDR3 is 17 residues long. From germline, CDR1 is MGHRA and CDR2 YSYEKL. V lost 1 base and J 5 bases, leaving 21 bases between the germline ends. CDR3 protein: CASSQVLADHPRDEQYF. As DNA, the CDR3 is TGCGCCAGCAGCCAAGTTTTGGCGGACCACCCACGGGACGAGCAGTACTTC.

The chain combines TRBV4-1 with TRBJ2-5; 7 nucleotides line up with TRBD2. CDR3 size: 16 residues. The germline gives CDR1 MGHRA, CDR2 YSYEKL. The J segment lost 5 bases and the V segment lost 1 base, leaving 10 bases of the junction unmatched. DNA of the CDR3: TGCGCCAGCAGCCAAGGGCCTTTTGGCGGGGGTGAGACCCAGTACTTC. This translates into CASSQGPFGGGETQYF.

The V gene is TRBV2, the J gene TRBJ2-7; TRBD1 aligns across 7 bases. The CDR3 has 11 amino acids. Germline CDR1 is SNHLY and CDR2 is FYNNEI. V gave up 11 bases and J gave up 2 bases; unmatched junction bases: 3. For the CDR3, the DNA is TGTGCCGCCGGGACAGCCTACGAGCAGTACTTC. Translation gives CAAGTAYEQYF.

This clone was found a few times. The V call is TRBV28, the J call TRBJ2-7; D not resolved. Per germline, CDR1 MDHEN and CDR2 SYDVKM. V dropped 6 bases and J dropped 3 bases, with 6 bases sitting between them. This CDR3 is built from 11 residues. This CDR3 is CASSPNYEQYF. In DNA form, the CDR3 reads TGTGCCAGCAGCCCCAACTACGAGCAGTACTTC.

V usage is TRBV7-2 and J usage is TRBJ2-7; D perhaps matches TRBD1 (6 bases). The germline V and J ends were trimmed by 3 bases and 3 bases, with 9 bases remaining between them. Germline CDR1 is SGHTA and CDR2 is FQGNSA. The CDR3 has 13 residues. The CDR3 reads CASSLNRDYEQYF. CDR3 nucleotides: TGTGCCAGCAGCTTGAACAGGGACTACGAGCAGTACTTC.

The chain carries TRBV4-1 and TRBJ2-1, with a possible D match to TRBD2 (5 bases). The V gene lost 0 bases and the J gene lost 7 bases, with 22 bases spanning the gap. Germline V CDR1 and CDR2: MGHRA, YSYEKL. CDR3 length: 18 residues. DNA of the CDR3: TGCGCCAGCAGCCAAGAACCCCCCGAGGGTTCAACGGGGAATGAGCAGTTCTTC. This sequence encodes CASSQEPPEGSTGNEQFF.

V is TRBV30 and J is TRBJ2-2; D ambiguous. This CDR3 has 14 amino acids. Trimming pared 0 bases from V and 3 bases from J, leaving 8 bases between. Germline CDR1 GTSNPN, CDR2 SVGIG (reference sequence). CDR3: CAWSVTAYTGELFF. CDR3 DNA: TGTGCCTGGAGTGTCACAGCATACACCGGGGAGCTGTTTTTT.

This clone was picked up a small number of times. The chain employs TRBV7-6 and TRBJ2-1; no reliable D call. Trimming took off 5 bases at V and 5 bases at J, with 7 bases between the two ends. CDR1 is SGHVS, CDR2 FNYEAQ, per germline. The CDR3 length is 12 residues. The CDR3 DNA reads TGTGCCAGCAGCCCCAGCGACAATGAGCAGTTCTTC. It translates to CASSPSDNEQFF.

This clone was counted only a few times. This sequence joins TRBV19 and TRBJ2-6; D is unclear. The CDR3 is 12 amino acids. Per germline, CDR1 LNHDA and CDR2 SQIVND (reference sequence). Deletions cut 8 bases from V and 0 bases from J, with 2 bases between. The CDR3 reads CASDSGANVLTF. For the CDR3, the DNA is TGTGCCAGTGACTCTGGGGCCAACGTCCTGACTTTC.

A few counts support this clone. The V gene is TRBV29-1, the J gene TRBJ2-7, with 14 bases aligning to TRBD2. The CDR3 runs 17 residues. Trimming removed 4 bases from V and 0 bases from J; junction bases left unmatched: 8. Germline CDR1 SQVTM, CDR2 ANQGSEA. Here the CDR3 DNA reads TGCAGCGTTGTCGGACTAGCGGGAGGACCGAGCTCCTACGAGCAGTACTTC. Its protein product is CSVVGLAGGPSSYEQYF.

This clone has only a few counts. The chain uses TRBV25-1 and TRBJ2-7; D gene uncertain. This CDR3 is 12 amino acids long. V was pared by 6 bases and J by 0 bases, with 6 bases between. Looked up from germline, CDR1 is MGHDK and CDR2 is SYGVNS. For the CDR3, the DNA is TGTGCCAGCAGGGGTAACTCCTACGAGCAGTACTTC. This sequence encodes CASRGNSYEQYF.

V usage is TRBV6-5 and J usage is TRBJ1-2; D gene uncertain. In germline, CDR1 is MNHEY, CDR2 SVGAGI. The CDR3 extends over 11 amino acids. Trimming removed 2 bases at V and 8 bases at J, with 6 bases between. Here the CDR3 DNA reads TGTGCCAGCAGTTACGGTCCCGGCTACACCTTC. Translated, it gives CASSYGPGYTF.

J is TRBJ1-1 and V is TRBV28; the D gene is possibly TRBD1 (5 bases). Per the germline V gene, CDR1 is MDHEN and CDR2 is SYDVKM. V was clipped by 3 bases and J by 1 base, with 9 bases between them. The CDR3 extends over 14 amino acids. The CDR3 sequence is CASSLIDRNTEAFF. The CDR3 nucleotides read TGTGCCAGCAGTTTGATCGACAGGAACACTGAAGCTTTCTTT.